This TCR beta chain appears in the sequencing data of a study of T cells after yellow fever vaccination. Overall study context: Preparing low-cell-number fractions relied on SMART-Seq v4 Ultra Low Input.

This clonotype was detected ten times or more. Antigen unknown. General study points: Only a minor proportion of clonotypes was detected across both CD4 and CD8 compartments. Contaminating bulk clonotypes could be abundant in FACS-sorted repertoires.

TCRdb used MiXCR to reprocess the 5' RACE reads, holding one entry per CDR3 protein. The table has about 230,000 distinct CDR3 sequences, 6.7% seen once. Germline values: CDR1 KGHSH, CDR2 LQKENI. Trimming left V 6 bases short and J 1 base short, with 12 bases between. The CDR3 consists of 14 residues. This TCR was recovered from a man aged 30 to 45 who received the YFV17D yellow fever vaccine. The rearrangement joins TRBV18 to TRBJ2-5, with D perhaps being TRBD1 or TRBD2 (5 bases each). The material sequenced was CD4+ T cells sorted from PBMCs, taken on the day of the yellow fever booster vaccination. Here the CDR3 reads CASSPGTAQETQYF. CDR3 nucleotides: TGTGCCAGCTCGCCGGGGACGGCCCAAGAGACCCAGTACTTC.